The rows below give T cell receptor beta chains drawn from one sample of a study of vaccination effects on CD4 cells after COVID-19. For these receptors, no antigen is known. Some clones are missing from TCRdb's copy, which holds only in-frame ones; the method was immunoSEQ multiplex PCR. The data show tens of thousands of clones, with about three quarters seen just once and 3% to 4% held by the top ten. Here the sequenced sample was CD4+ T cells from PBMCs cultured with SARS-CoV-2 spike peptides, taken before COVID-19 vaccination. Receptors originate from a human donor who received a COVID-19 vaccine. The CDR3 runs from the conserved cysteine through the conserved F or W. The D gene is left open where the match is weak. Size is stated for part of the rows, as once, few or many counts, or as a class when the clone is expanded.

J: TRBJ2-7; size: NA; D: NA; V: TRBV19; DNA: TGTGCCAGTAGTACCAGCGCCTACGAGCAGTACTTC; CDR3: CASSTSAYEQYF
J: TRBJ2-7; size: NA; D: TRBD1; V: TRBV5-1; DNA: TGCGCCAGCACGGGACAGGGGGGTTCCTACGAGCAGTACTTC; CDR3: CASTGQGGSYEQYF
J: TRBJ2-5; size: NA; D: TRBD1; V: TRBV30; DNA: TGTGCCTGGAGCGCGACAGGGGAGACCCAGTACTTC; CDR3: CAWSATGETQYF
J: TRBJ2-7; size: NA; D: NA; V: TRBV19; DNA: TGTGCCAGTAGTAGTATGGCGAGGCCCAGAATGATTTCCCTCTACGAGCAGTACTTC; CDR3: CASSSMARPRMISLYEQYF
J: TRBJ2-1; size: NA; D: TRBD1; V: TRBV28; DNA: TGTGCCAGCAGTTCCCACGGCCGGACAGGCTACAATGAGCAGTTCTTC; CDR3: CASSSHGRTGYNEQFF
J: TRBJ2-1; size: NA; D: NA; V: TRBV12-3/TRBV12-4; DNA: TGTGCCAGCAGCTCCCCACGGGCAGCGCAGTTCTTC; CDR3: CASSSPRAAQFF
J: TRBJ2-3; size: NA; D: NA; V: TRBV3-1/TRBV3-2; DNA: TGTGCCAGCAGCCAAGCTACCGGTTGGCTAATAACAGATACGCAGTATTTT; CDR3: CASSQATGWLITDTQYF
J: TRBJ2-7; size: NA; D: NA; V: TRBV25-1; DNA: TGTGCCAGCAGTGGAAGTTCCTACGAGCAGTACTTC; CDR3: CASSGSSYEQYF
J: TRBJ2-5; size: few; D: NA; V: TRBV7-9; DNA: TGTGCCAGCAGGCCCGACCAAGAGACCCAGTACTTC; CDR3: CASRPDQETQYF
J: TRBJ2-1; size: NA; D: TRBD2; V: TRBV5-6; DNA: TGTGCCAGCAGCGTTAGCGGGATGCAGTTCTTC; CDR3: CASSVSGMQFF
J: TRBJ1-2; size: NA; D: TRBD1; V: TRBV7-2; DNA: TGTGCCAGCAGCTTAGTCGGGACAGGATATACTAACTATGGCTACACCTTC; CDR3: CASSLVGTGYTNYGYTF
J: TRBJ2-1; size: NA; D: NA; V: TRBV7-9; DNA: TGTGCCAGCAGCTTAGAAATAGCCTTCCGGAGGGGCAATGAGCAGTTCTTC; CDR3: CASSLEIAFRRGNEQFF
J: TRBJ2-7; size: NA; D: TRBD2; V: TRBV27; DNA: TGTGCCAGCAGTTTCTCGTTAGCGGGGGTTAAGGGGCAGTACTTC; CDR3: CASSFSLAGVKGQYF
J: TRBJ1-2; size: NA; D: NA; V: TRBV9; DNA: TGTGCCAGCAGCCTTGCAGACGGGACCTATGGTAATGGCTACACCTTC; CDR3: CASSLADGTYGNGYTF
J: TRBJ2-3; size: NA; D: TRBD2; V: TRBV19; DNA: TGTGCCAGTAGTATAGTGTTCCAATCGGGGGGACGCTCAGATACGCAGTATTTT; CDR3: CASSIVFQSGGRSDTQYF
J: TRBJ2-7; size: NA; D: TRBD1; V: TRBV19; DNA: TGTGCCAGTAGTCCCGGGACAGCTTACGAGCAGTACTTC; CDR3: CASSPGTAYEQYF
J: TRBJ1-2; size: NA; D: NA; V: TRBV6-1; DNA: TGTGCCAGCAGTGACAGGGATGGCTACACCTTC; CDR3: CASSDRDGYTF
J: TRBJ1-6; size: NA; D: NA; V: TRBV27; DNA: TGTGCCAGCAGTTTTAGGGAATCACCCCTCCACTTT; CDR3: CASSFRESPLHF
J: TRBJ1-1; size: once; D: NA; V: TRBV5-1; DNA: TGCGCCAGCAGTGTGGGGGGGTTACTCATGAACACTGAAGCTTTCTTT; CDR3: CASSVGGLLMNTEAFF
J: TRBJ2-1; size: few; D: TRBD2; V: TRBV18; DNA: TGTGCCAGCTCACTTCCCGGGACTAGCTTTAATGAGCAGTTCTTC; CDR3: CASSLPGTSFNEQFF
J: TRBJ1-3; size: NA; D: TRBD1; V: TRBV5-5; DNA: TGTGCCAGCAGCCTCGCAGGGGGGAACACCATATATTTT; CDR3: CASSLAGGNTIYF
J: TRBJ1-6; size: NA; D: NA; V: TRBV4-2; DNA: TGTGCCAGCAGCCAAGATATAGGACGCTCACCCCTCCACTTT; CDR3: CASSQDIGRSPLHF
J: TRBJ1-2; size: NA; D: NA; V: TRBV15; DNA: TGTGCCACCAGCATGGGACACCTTAATGGCTACACCTTC; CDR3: CATSMGHLNGYTF
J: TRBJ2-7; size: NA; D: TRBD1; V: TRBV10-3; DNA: TGTGCCATCAGTGCTCCGGGACAGGGGGTCGAGCAGTACTTC; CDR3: CAISAPGQGVEQYF
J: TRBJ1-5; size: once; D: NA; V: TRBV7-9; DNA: TGTGCCAGCAGCTTATCGGGACCAAGCAATCAGCCCCAGCATTTT; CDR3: CASSLSGPSNQPQHF
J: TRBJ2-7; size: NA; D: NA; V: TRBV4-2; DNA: TGTGCCAGCAGCCAAGCCCCGACAGACTATTACGAGCAGTACTTC; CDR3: CASSQAPTDYYEQYF
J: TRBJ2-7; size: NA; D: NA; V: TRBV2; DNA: TGTGCCAGCAGTGAATCAGGTCGATCCTACGAGCAGTACTTC; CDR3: CASSESGRSYEQYF
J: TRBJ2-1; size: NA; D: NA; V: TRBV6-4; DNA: TGTGCCAGCAGTGAATTAGTGGCTAGCCCCTACAATGAGCAGTTCTTC; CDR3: CASSELVASPYNEQFF
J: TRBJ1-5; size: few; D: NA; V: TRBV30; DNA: TGTGCCTGGAGGCCCGTCGGCAATCAGCCCCAGCATTTT; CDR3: CAWRPVGNQPQHF
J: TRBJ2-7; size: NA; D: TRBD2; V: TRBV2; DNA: TGTGCCAGCAGTCCTAGCGGAACCCCCTACGAGCAGTACTTC; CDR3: CASSPSGTPYEQYF
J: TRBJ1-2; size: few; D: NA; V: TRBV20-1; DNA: TGCAGTGCTCACTACTATGGCTACACCTTC; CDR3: CSAHYYGYTF
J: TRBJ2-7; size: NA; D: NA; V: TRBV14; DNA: TGTGCCAGCAGCCAAGAAGGCCCCTACGAGCAGTACTTC; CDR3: CASSQEGPYEQYF
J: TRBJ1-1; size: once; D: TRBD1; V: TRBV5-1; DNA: TGCGCCAGCAGCTTGTATAGGGGACAGGGGAACACTGAAGCTTTCTTT; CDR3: CASSLYRGQGNTEAFF
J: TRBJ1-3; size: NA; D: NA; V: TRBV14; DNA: TGTGCCAGCAGCCAATCACGAGGAAACACCATATATTTT; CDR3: CASSQSRGNTIYF
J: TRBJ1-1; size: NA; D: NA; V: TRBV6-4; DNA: TGTGCCAGCAGTGACTCAAGCGCACGCACTGAAGCTTTCTTT; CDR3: CASSDSSARTEAFF
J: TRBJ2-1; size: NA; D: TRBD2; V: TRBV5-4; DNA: TGTGCCAGCAGCGCTCCGGGACTAGCTGTCAATGAGCAGTTCTTC; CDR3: CASSAPGLAVNEQFF
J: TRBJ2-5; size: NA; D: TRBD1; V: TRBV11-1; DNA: TGTGCCAGCAGCCGCAACAGGGGGCAGGAGACCCAGTACTTC; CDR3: CASSRNRGQETQYF
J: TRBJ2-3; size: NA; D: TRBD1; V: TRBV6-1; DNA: TGTGCCAGCAGTGAAGGACAGGGGGGGTTCGATACGCAGTATTTT; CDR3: CASSEGQGGFDTQYF
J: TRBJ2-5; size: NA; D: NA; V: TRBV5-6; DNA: TGTGCCAGCAGCTTGGATAGCAGGGTCGGGACCCAGTACTTC; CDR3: CASSLDSRVGTQYF